A single sample is the source of the 21 T cell receptor beta chains below, sequenced in a study of cytomegalovirus exposure and HLA in healthy donors (TCRdb year 2017). The library was generated by the immunoSEQ multiplex PCR assay. The multiplex PCR relied on a mix of 60 forward primers for TCR Vbeta segments and 13 reverse primers for TCR Jbeta segments. Drawn from immuneACCESS, this table holds only the in-frame rearrangements with V and J called that TCRdb kept. Clones are partly lost; checked studies trace under half to an unresolved V gene and leave the rest unexplained. This sample holds about 120,000 clones; about 8.6% were observed only once. The ten most abundant clones make up approximately 6% of the sample. The sequenced sample was PBMCs. The receptors shown here come from a woman in her forties in good health and CMV-seropositive.

This rearrangement joins TRBV19 to TRBJ1-1; D remains unclear. Germline V gene sequence: CDR1 LNHDA, CDR2 SQIVND (reference sequence). Trimming cost V 6 bases and J 5 bases, with 16 bases left between them. This CDR3 region has 14 residues. CDR3 in amino acids: CASRAQKAGTEAFF. The CDR3 DNA reads TGTGCCAGTAGGGCACAGAAAGCGGGGACTGAAGCTTTCTTT.

J is TRBJ1-4 and V is TRBV7-2; D perhaps matches TRBD1 (6 bases). The CDR3 totals 17 residues. V shed 6 bases and J shed 1 base, with 18 bases lying between them. Germline V gives CDR1 SGHTA, CDR2 FQGNSA. The CDR3 DNA reads TGTGCCAGCAGATTCTCTCTGAGGGGGGGAACTAATGAAAAACTGTTTTTT. Translated: CASRFSLRGGTNEKLFF.

The chain employs TRBV7-2 and TRBJ1-1, with 8 bases fitting TRBD1. The CDR3 is 14 residues long. V shed 5 bases and J 1 base; nucleotides not matched to a gene: 3. The germline V gene encodes CDR1 SGHTA and CDR2 FQGNSA. The DNA for the CDR3 is TGTGCCAGCAGCACCGGGACAGGGAACACTGAAGCTTTCTTT. As protein: CASSTGTGNTEAFF. The variable domain in full, completed from reference TRBV7-2 and TRBJ1-1, reads GAGVSQSPSNKVTEKGKDVELRCDPISGHTALYWYRQSLGQGLEFLIYFQGNSAPDKSGLPSDRFSAERTGGSVSTLTIQRTQQEDSAVYLCASSTGTGNTEAFFGQGTRLTVV.

J is TRBJ2-5 and V is TRBV7-6; TRBD1 matches at 8 bases. This CDR3 is built from 17 residues. The germline V gene encodes CDR1 SGHVS and CDR2 FNYEAQ. After removal of 4 bases from V and 6 bases from J, the junction contained 16 bases not matched to a gene. CDR3 DNA sequence: TGTGCCAGCAGCTCCTACGTTAAAGGGACAGGCGGGCAGACCCAGTACTTC. Amino acids: CASSSYVKGTGGQTQYF.

Remarks on this clone: Germline and junction disagree at one end, which may indicate a read error. This chain links TRBV6-1 with TRBJ2-6; D may be TRBD1 (6 bases). The CDR3 loop spans 16 amino acids. The germline gives CDR1 MNHNS, CDR2 SASEGT. The CDR3 DNA is TGTGCCAGCAGCGAAGTAACAGGGTCTGGGGCCAACGTCCTGACTTTC. It encodes CASSEVTGSGANVLTF.

The genes are TRBV27 and TRBJ2-2; 8 bases match TRBD2. J lost 7 bases, V lost 3 bases, and 7 bases had no gene match. This CDR3 has 15 residues. Germline CDR1 reads MNHEY; CDR2 reads SMNVEV (reference sequence). CDR3 region: CASSFFGGASGELFF. CDR3 in DNA: TGTGCCAGCAGTTTCTTCGGGGGGGCAAGCGGGGAGCTGTTTTTT.

This clone showed up just a few times. The chain has TRBV6-5 and TRBJ1-1; D remains ambiguous. The CDR3 totals 11 residues. Germline V gene lookup returns CDR1 MNHEY and CDR2 SVGAGI. Trimming took off 7 bases at V and 7 bases at J, with 10 bases between the two ends. The CDR3 here is CASINRDEAFF. As DNA, the CDR3 is TGTGCCAGCATCAACCGGGATGAAGCTTTCTTT.

The genes are TRBV7-8 and TRBJ1-4, with 11 bases that match TRBD1. V trimming: 5 bases; J trimming: 8 bases; junction bases outside the gene matches: 7. This CDR3 spans 15 amino acids. Germline V gene data show CDR1 as SGHVS and CDR2 as FQNEAQ. DNA for the CDR3: TGTGCCAGCAGCCCGCGGGACAGGGGGGGAGAAAAACTGTTTTTT. Translating it yields CASSPRDRGGEKLFF.

The sample holds a few counts of this clone. The V call is TRBV30, the J call TRBJ1-2, with TRBD1 as a possible D gene (6 bases). Trimming took 4 bases from V and 3 from J, leaving 18 bases between them. The CDR3 is 15 residues long. Germline CDR1 GTSNPN, CDR2 SVGIG (reference sequence). The CDR3 reads CAWTRRRGADYGYTF. The DNA of the CDR3 is TGTGCCTGGACTCGACGCCGGGGGGCCGACTATGGCTACACCTTC.

The rearrangement joins TRBV28 to TRBJ1-6, with D maybe TRBD1 (5 bases). V gave up 3 bases and J gave up 12 bases, with 12 bases separating them. From germline, CDR1 is MDHEN and CDR2 SYDVKM. The CDR3 consists of 13 residues. CDR3 protein: CASSFSMGGPLHF. The CDR3 nucleotides are TGTGCCAGCAGTTTTTCAATGGGGGGACCCCTCCACTTT.

The table lists this clone with many counts. This sample also contains other DNA sequences that code for the same CDR3. This chain joins TRBV30 and TRBJ1-1; a possible D gene is TRBD1 (5 bases). The CDR3 is made up of 12 amino acids. Germline V CDR1 and CDR2: GTSNPN, SVGIG (reference sequence). V gave up 2 bases and J gave up 7 bases, with 11 bases separating them. CDR3 in amino acids: CAWSQRGREAFF. Written as DNA, the CDR3 is TGTGCCTGGAGTCAGCGGGGCCGTGAAGCTTTCTTT.

V usage is TRBV19 and J usage is TRBJ2-2; TRBD1 agrees at 9 bases. The CDR3 totals 15 residues. Trimming cost V 5 bases and J 5 bases; bases outside gene matches: 6. Germline V gene data show CDR1 as LNHDA and CDR2 as SQIVND (reference sequence). CDR3: CASSPPDRGTGELFF. The CDR3 region has the DNA TGTGCCAGTAGTCCCCCGGACAGGGGTACCGGGGAGCTGTTTTTT.

This chain joins TRBV19 and TRBJ2-7; TRBD1 matches at 8 bases. This CDR3 spans 15 amino acids. The ends lost 5 bases at V and 5 bases at J; junction bases unmatched: 11. CDR1 is LNHDA and CDR2 is SQIVND in the germline V gene (reference sequence). The CDR3 is CASSLTGATADEQYF. Here the CDR3 DNA reads TGTGCCAGTAGTCTGACAGGGGCCACGGCGGACGAGCAGTACTTC.

This clone has more than one count but fewer than ten. The DNA for the CDR3 is TGTGCCAGCAGCGCGGGGACAGGGGATAGCAATCAGCCCCAGCATTTT. Amino acids: CASSAGTGDSNQPQHF. V and J are TRBV9 and TRBJ1-5; 10 bases map to TRBD1. The CDR3 sequence is 16 residues long. Germline V gives CDR1 SGDLS, CDR2 YYNGEE. The junction had 3 bases not matched to a gene; V was cut back by 3 bases and J by 0 bases.

In this sample, this clone turned up a few times. The chain carries TRBV27 and TRBJ1-5; D remains ambiguous. Trimming cost V 0 bases and J 4 bases, with 10 bases left between them. Germline V gene lookup returns CDR1 MNHEY and CDR2 SMNVEV (reference sequence). CDR3 length: 15 residues. DNA of the CDR3: TGTGCCAGCAGTTTATCTTGGGCACTTAATCAGCCCCAGCATTTT. The encoded protein is CASSLSWALNQPQHF.

This clone was observed a few times. The rearrangement joins TRBV5-1 to TRBJ2-2; maybe TRBD2 (5 bases). Deletions cut 3 bases from V and 2 bases from J, with 8 bases between. Germline CDR1 SGHRS, CDR2 YFSETQ. The CDR3 has 14 residues. In DNA, the CDR3 is TGCGCCAGCAGCTACCGGGGAAACACCGGGGAGCTGTTTTTT. Protein product: CASSYRGNTGELFF.

The CDR3 DNA reads TGTGCCAGCAGCCCCGGGACAGCTCAAACGCAGTATTTT. Translated, it gives CASSPGTAQTQYF. The chain joins TRBV7-9 to TRBJ2-3; 7 bases align to TRBD1. There are 13 residues in the CDR3. V lost 5 bases, J lost 9 bases, and 8 bases stayed unmatched. The germline CDR1 and CDR2 sequences are SEHNR and FQNEAQ (reference sequence). Full variable domain (rest looked up from reference TRBV7-9 and TRBJ2-3): DTGVSQNPRHKITKRGQNVTFRCDPISEHNRLYWYRQTLGQGPEFLTYFQNEAQLEKSRLLSDRFSAERPKGSFSTLEIQRTEQGDSAMYLCASSPGTAQTQYFGPGTRLTVL.

This clone appeared a few times. V gene TRBV7-6 combines with J gene TRBJ1-1; the D gene is possibly TRBD1 (6 bases). V lost 3 bases and J 3 bases, leaving 8 bases between the germline ends. This CDR3 comprises 13 residues. Germline V gives CDR1 SGHVS, CDR2 FNYEAQ. CDR3 nucleotides: TGTGCCAGCAGCTTTCACAGGGACACTGAAGCTTTCTTT. Translation: CASSFHRDTEAFF.

This chain joins TRBV6-5 and TRBJ1-4; perhaps TRBD1 as D (5 bases). The germline CDR1 and CDR2 sequences are MNHEY and SVGAGI. The germline V and J ends were trimmed by 2 bases and 10 bases, with 17 bases remaining between them. The CDR3 covers 15 residues. The CDR3 DNA reads TGTGCCAGCAGTTACGCGGTGGCAGGGCCTGGAAAACTGTTTTTT. This codes for CASSYAVAGPGKLFF.

In its sample, this clone was seen a few times. The CDR3 spells CASSLGGTLNTEAFF. CDR3 coding DNA: TGTGCCAGCAGCTTAGGTGGCACCCTGAACACTGAAGCTTTCTTT. The chain employs TRBV7-6 and TRBJ1-1; the D is unclear. Germline lookup yields CDR1 SGHVS and CDR2 FNYEAQ. V was shortened by 1 base and J by 0 bases, with 9 bases between the two germline ends. The CDR3 is 15 residues long.

V usage is TRBV5-8 and J usage is TRBJ1-2; a possible D gene is TRBD1 (6 bases). Germline-derived CDR1 and CDR2 are SGHTS and YDEGEE. CDR3 length equals 14 residues. The ends were cut back, 4 bases at V and 2 bases at J, with 12 bases in the middle. DNA of the CDR3: TGTGCCAGCAGCGCCAGGGGTGGGAACTATGGCTACACCTTC. This codes for CASSARGGNYGYTF.